These T cell receptor beta chains were read from a single sample in a study of T cells after yellow fever vaccination. TCRdb reanalysed the 5' RACE reads using MiXCR and keeps one entry per CDR3 protein. This sample has about 75,000 distinct CDR3 sequences; roughly 7% occur once, and the top ten carry roughly 30%. Material: CD8+ T cells sorted from PBMCs, obtained approximately 11 days after the first yellow fever vaccination. These receptors came from a man between 18 and 35 years old who received the YFV17D yellow fever vaccine. Both conserved end residues are part of each CDR3. Fields, in order: D gene, V gene, clone size, J gene, CDR3 protein, CDR3 DNA. A D gene is named only where the DNA matches it firmly. Where a row states a size, it is once, few, many or the class of an expanded clone; other rows omit it.

D: NA
V: TRBV2
size: few
J: TRBJ2-1
CDR3: CASSPPYNEQFF
DNA: TGTGCCAGCTCGCCCCCCTACAATGAGCAGTTCTTC

D: NA
V: TRBV29-1
size: NA
J: TRBJ1-1
CDR3: CSVGKMNTEAFF
DNA: TGCAGCGTTGGGAAAATGAACACTGAAGCTTTCTTT

D: TRBD2
V: TRBV5-6
size: few
J: TRBJ2-5
CDR3: CASSSLAGDSEETQYF
DNA: TGTGCCAGCAGCTCCCTGGCGGGGGATTCGGAAGAGACCCAGTACTTC

D: NA
V: TRBV4-3
size: many
J: TRBJ2-2
CDR3: CASSQSSGFTGELFF
DNA: TGCGCCAGCAGCCAGAGTTCGGGTTTTACCGGGGAGCTGTTTTTT

D: TRBD1
V: TRBV12-3/TRBV12-4
size: many
J: TRBJ1-2
CDR3: CASSGDRGDYGYTF
DNA: TGTGCCAGCAGTGGAGACAGGGGCGACTATGGCTACACCTTC

D: TRBD2
V: TRBV11-2
size: many
J: TRBJ2-1
CDR3: CASSLVGWGGGEQFF
DNA: TGTGCCAGCAGCTTAGTAGGTTGGGGGGGAGGCGAGCAGTTCTTC

D: TRBD1
V: TRBV30
size: many
J: TRBJ2-1
CDR3: CAWRAIGQVSYNEQFF
DNA: TGTGCCTGGAGAGCTATCGGACAGGTCTCCTACAATGAGCAGTTCTTC

D: TRBD1
V: TRBV5-1
size: many
J: TRBJ1-1
CDR3: CASSRTTGYSNTEAFF
DNA: TGCGCCAGCAGCCGAACGACAGGGTACTCGAACACTGAAGCTTTCTTT

D: NA
V: TRBV19
size: many
J: TRBJ1-1
CDR3: CASSIGGNAEAFF
DNA: TGTGCCAGTAGTATAGGAGGGAATGCTGAAGCTTTCTTT

D: NA
V: TRBV5-1
size: many
J: TRBJ2-7
CDR3: CASSSTGAEQYF
DNA: TGCGCCAGCAGCTCAACGGGTGCCGAGCAGTACTTC

D: TRBD1
V: TRBV5-1
size: few
J: TRBJ2-1
CDR3: CASSHRRTGTGNEQFF
DNA: TGCGCCAGCAGCCACCGAAGGACAGGTACGGGCAATGAGCAGTTCTTC

D: TRBD1
V: TRBV4-1
size: many
J: TRBJ2-5
CDR3: CASSQTGTVTQYF
DNA: TGCGCCAGCAGCCAAACCGGGACAGTGACCCAGTACTTC